These 13 T cell receptor beta chains share one sample of origin, sequenced in a study of cytomegalovirus exposure and HLA in healthy donors. Amplification used 60 Vbeta primers and 13 Jbeta primers. Generated by immunoSEQ multiplex PCR, the TCRdb table keeps only in-frame clones and is missing some. Counted here are 130,000 or so clones, 85% occurring once; the ten biggest clones make up 6% to 8%. Sequencing input: PBMCs. The source is a young woman in good health and CMV-seropositive.

CDR3 sequence reads: CASSLVRGTYNEQFF. The CDR3 nucleotides read TGCGCCAGCAGCTTGGTACGCGGAACCTACAATGAGCAGTTCTTC. The chain is built from TRBV5-1 and TRBJ2-1; no clear D. CDR3 length equals 15 residues. The ends were cut back, 0 bases at V and 2 bases at J, with 9 bases in the middle. Germline V gene data show CDR1 as SGHRS and CDR2 as YFSETQ.

The chain couples TRBV30 to TRBJ1-2; maybe TRBD1 (5 bases). This CDR3 is 14 amino acids long. CDR1 and CDR2 from the germline V gene are GTSNPN and SVGIG (reference sequence). The V and J ends lost 0 bases and 4 bases respectively, with 12 bases between them. The CDR3 reads CAWSVQVSAYGYTF. In DNA form, the CDR3 reads TGTGCCTGGAGTGTACAGGTTTCAGCCTATGGCTACACCTTC.

This rearrangement joins TRBV27 to TRBJ2-7, with TRBD2 as a possible D gene (5 bases). The CDR3 is 15 residues long. V was cut by 4 bases and J by 7 bases, with 20 bases left in between. Germline V gives CDR1 MNHEY, CDR2 SMNVEV (reference sequence). CDR3 DNA sequence: TGTGCCAGCAGTTCCTTCGGCGGGCCGGGGAGTGAGCAGTACTTC. It codes for CASSSFGGPGSEQYF.

The chain has TRBV14 and TRBJ1-2, with a tentative D call TRBD1 (5 bases). This CDR3 is built from 16 residues. With 0 bases removed from V and 8 bases from J, the gap between germline ends came to 19 bases. Germline V gene lookup returns CDR1 SGHDN and CDR2 FVKESK. CDR3 region: CASSQDHGGYLQGYTF. The DNA of the CDR3 is TGTGCCAGCAGCCAAGATCACGGGGGGTACCTACAGGGCTACACCTTC.

CDR3 in amino acids: CASSDPQEGRGTEAFF. CDR3 in DNA: TGCGCCAGCAGTGACCCACAGGAGGGGAGGGGCACTGAAGCTTTCTTT. The rearrangement joins TRBV10-2 to TRBJ1-1; possibly TRBD1 for D (5 bases). The CDR3 is 16 amino acids. CDR1 WSHSY and CDR2 SAAADI come from the germline V gene. The V end lost 3 bases, the J end lost 4 bases, and 18 bases lay between the germline ends.

This clone was counted only a few times. The chain joins TRBV4-2 to TRBJ2-3; a weak D match, TRBD1 (5 bases). CDR1 is LGHNA, CDR2 YNFKEQ, per germline. This CDR3 is built from 14 residues. V lost 2 bases and J 13 bases, leaving 19 bases between the germline ends. CDR3 amino acids: CASSQSPKGLVEYF. CDR3 nucleotides: TGTGCCAGCAGCCAATCTCCCAAGGGGCTAGTAGAGTATTTT.

The V call is TRBV5-8, the J call TRBJ1-2; 8 bases agree with TRBD1. V was pared by 2 bases and J by 6 bases, with 6 bases of the junction left unmatched. Germline V gene lookup returns CDR1 SGHTS and CDR2 YDEGEE. The CDR3 has 14 amino acids. CDR3 sequence: CASSLEDRVNGYTF. CDR3 sequence (DNA): TGTGCCAGCAGCTTAGAGGACAGGGTGAATGGCTACACCTTC.

This chain connects TRBV5-1 to TRBJ2-2; 9 bases fit TRBD2. Germline V lookup: CDR1 SGHRS, CDR2 YFSETQ. Trimming at V came to 4 bases and at J to 0 bases, leaving 4 bases not matched to a gene. The CDR3 consists of 16 residues. CDR3 protein: CASSPPSGTNTGELFF. DNA for the CDR3: TGCGCCAGCAGCCCTCCTAGCGGGACGAACACCGGGGAGCTGTTTTTT.

The V gene is TRBV29-1, the J gene TRBJ2-7, with D possibly being TRBD2 (6 bases). Germline lookup yields CDR1 SQVTM and CDR2 ANQGSEA. V was trimmed by 4 bases and J by 2 bases, leaving 12 bases between them. This CDR3 is 13 amino acids long. This CDR3 is CSVGWRGTYEQYF. Written as DNA, the CDR3 is TGCAGCGTTGGTTGGCGGGGAACCTACGAGCAGTACTTC.

The table lists this clone with a count of one. The V gene is TRBV6-6, the J gene TRBJ1-5; 10 bases agree with TRBD1. Germline lookup yields CDR1 MNHNY and CDR2 SVGAGI (reference sequence). The CDR3 runs to 14 residues. J was trimmed by 7 bases and V by 6 bases; bases with no gene match: 6. The CDR3 DNA reads TGTGCCAGCAGCTGGGGGACAGGGGACCAGCCCCAGCATTTT. Amino acid sequence: CASSWGTGDQPQHF.

J is TRBJ1-6 and V is TRBV30, with D tentatively TRBD1 (5 bases). CDR3 length: 16 residues. Germline values: CDR1 GTSNPN, CDR2 SVGIG (reference sequence). The V end was cut by 2 bases, the J end by 9 bases, with 20 bases between. The CDR3 nucleotides are TGTGCCTGGAGTTACCCCTGGGGGGGGGATGCTTCACCCCTCCACTTT. Residues: CAWSYPWGGDASPLHF. Full variable domain (remainder filled in from reference TRBV30 and TRBJ1-6): SQTIHQWPATLVQPVGSPLSLECTVEGTSNPNLYWYRQAAGRGLQLLFYSVGIGQISSEVPQNLSASRPQDRQFILSSKKLLLSDSGFYLCAWSYPWGGDASPLHFGNGTRLTVT.

This clone has just a few counts. V gene TRBV28 combines with J gene TRBJ2-7; weak D call: TRBD2 (5 bases). Trimming stripped 3 bases from V and 6 bases from J, with 12 bases between. CDR3 size: 13 residues. Looked up from germline, CDR1 is MDHEN and CDR2 is SYDVKM. The CDR3 DNA reads as TGTGCCAGCAGTTTCGAGGGTAGGGCCGAGCAGTACTTC. This encodes CASSFEGRAEQYF.

The V and J genes are TRBV6-1 and TRBJ1-2; 9 nucleotides line up with TRBD1. The V segment lost 5 bases and the J segment 8 bases; nucleotides outside the gene matches: 9. The CDR3 spans 14 residues. Germline assignment: CDR1 MNHNS and CDR2 SASEGT. The CDR3 is CASSSRTGAGGYTF. CDR3 DNA: TGTGCCAGCAGTAGCCGGACAGGGGCAGGGGGCTACACCTTC.